This TCR beta chain emerged from a study of cytomegalovirus exposure and HLA in healthy donors. Study overall: Of the donors genotyped, several hundred in all, 81% fell in the Caucasian-associated ancestry cluster. Whole-study findings and limits: An assumption of roughly uniform sequencing depth across donors underlay the presence/absence analyses.

The PCR used 60 Vbeta and 13 Jbeta primers. The assay was immunoSEQ multiplex PCR, and TCRdb's table has in-frame clones only and misses some. Of around 130,000 clones detected, roughly 88% appear once; the ten largest clones hold more than 1.5%. Germline assignment: CDR1 SEHNR and CDR2 FQNEAQ (reference sequence). Trimming took off 1 base at V and 1 base at J, with 13 bases between the two ends. This CDR3 spans 17 amino acids. In regard to this clone: Its antigen is undetermined.

Donors showed nominal health when sampled, although they likely had unrecorded immune exposures. The V gene is TRBV7-9, the J gene TRBJ1-4; TRBD1 is a possible D gene (6 bases). This TCR was sampled from a boy aged 10-17 years in good health and CMV-seronegative. Sequences were obtained from PBMCs. As DNA, the CDR3 is TGTGCCAGCAGCTTAGGTTCAGGGGCAAAAACTAATGAAAAACTGTTTTTT. It yields the protein CASSLGSGAKTNEKLFF.